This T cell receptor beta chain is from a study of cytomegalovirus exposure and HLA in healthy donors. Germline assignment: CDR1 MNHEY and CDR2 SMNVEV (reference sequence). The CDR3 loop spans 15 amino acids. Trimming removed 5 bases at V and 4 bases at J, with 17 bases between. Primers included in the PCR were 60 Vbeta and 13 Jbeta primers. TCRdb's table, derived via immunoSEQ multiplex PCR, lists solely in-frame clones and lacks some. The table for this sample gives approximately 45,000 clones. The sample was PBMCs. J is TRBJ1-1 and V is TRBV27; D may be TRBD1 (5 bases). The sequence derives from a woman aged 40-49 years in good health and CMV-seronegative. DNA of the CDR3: TGTGCCAGCAGTCTTGTGCCAGGGTTAAGCACTGAAGCTTTCTTT. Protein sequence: CASSLVPGLSTEAFF.